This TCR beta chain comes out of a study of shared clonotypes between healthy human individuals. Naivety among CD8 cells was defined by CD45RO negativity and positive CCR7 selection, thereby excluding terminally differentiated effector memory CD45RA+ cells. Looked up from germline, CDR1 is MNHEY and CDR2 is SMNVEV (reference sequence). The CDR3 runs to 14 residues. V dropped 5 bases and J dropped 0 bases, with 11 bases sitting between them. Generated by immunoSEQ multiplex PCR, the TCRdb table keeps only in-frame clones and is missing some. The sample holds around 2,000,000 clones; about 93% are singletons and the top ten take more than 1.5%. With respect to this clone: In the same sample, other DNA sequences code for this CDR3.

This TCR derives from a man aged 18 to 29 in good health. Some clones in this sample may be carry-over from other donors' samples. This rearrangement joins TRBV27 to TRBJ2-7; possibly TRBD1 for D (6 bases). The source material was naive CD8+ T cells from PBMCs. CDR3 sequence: CASSLQGYSYEQYF. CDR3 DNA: TGTGCCAGCAGTCTACAGGGATACTCCTACGAGCAGTACTTC.